Sequencing of this T cell receptor beta chain was carried out in a study of early T cells in non-severe SARS-CoV-2 infection. This clonotype was counted a few times. V was shortened by 2 bases and J by 5 bases, with 8 bases between the two germline ends. The V gene's germline CDR1 is SGDLS and CDR2 YYNGEE. The length of the CDR3 is 14 residues. TCRdb reanalysed the 5' RACE reads using MiXCR and keeps one entry per CDR3 protein. The sample yields fewer than 35,000 distinct CDR3 sequences, over 9% seen once. The sequence derives from an adult who was a healthcare worker with PCR-confirmed SARS-CoV-2 infection or an uninfected control (not recorded which). The V call is TRBV9, the J call TRBJ1-6; D is ambiguous. Material for sequencing was whole blood. Written as DNA, the CDR3 is TGTGCCAGCAGCGTCTACGGGAATAATTCACCCCTCCACTTT. This encodes CASSVYGNNSPLHF.